This TCR beta chain was found in a study of T-cell memory formation after mild COVID-19. The overall study: Largely, the TCR clusters proved donor specific. Regarding the study as a whole: Contracting clones, day 15 to 85, had balanced CD4/CD8, and later expanders favored CD4+.

Per the germline V gene, CDR1 is MNHEY and CDR2 is SMNVEV (reference sequence). Trimming took 5 bases from V and 3 from J; bases not matched to a gene: 7. The CDR3 sequence is 15 residues long. Researchers used 5'RACE with constant-segment primers to make TCR alpha and TCR beta cDNA libraries that carry sample barcodes and UMIs. Via MiXCR, TCRdb re-called the 5' RACE reads, giving one row per CDR3 protein. The sample includes a few hundred thousand distinct CDR3 sequences, 20% to 30% of them seen just once. This clonotype was picked up a small number of times. As yet, its antigen is unknown. The chain has TRBV27 and TRBJ1-5, with TRBD1 identical over 7 bases. The material sequenced was PBMCs or a T cell subset sorted from them (not recorded which). This clonotype was sampled from an adult woman who had mild COVID-19 (a few samples of this study predate the infection). Cell type and time point are not known. The CDR3 nucleotides are TGTGCCAGCAGTACGGGACAGAACTACAATCAGCCCCAGCATTTT. It codes for CASSTGQNYNQPQHF.